The 15 T cell receptor beta chains below were found in one sample sequenced in a study of cytomegalovirus exposure and HLA in healthy donors. The PCR used 60 Vbeta and 13 Jbeta primers. Libraries were prepared by immunoSEQ multiplex PCR; TCRdb keeps only in-frame clonotypes and omits some of them. Among about 130,000 clones, roughly 79% were seen once, and the ten largest hold roughly 2.5%. Material for sequencing was PBMCs. These receptors were taken from a boy between 2 and 10 years old in good health and CMV-seronegative.

The rearrangement joins TRBV9 to TRBJ2-3; TRBD2 aligns across 9 bases. Germline loops: CDR1 SGDLS, CDR2 YYNGEE. The CDR3 has 16 amino acids. Trimming cost V 0 bases and J 4 bases; bases outside gene matches: 6. The CDR3 sequence: CASSVDPAGGSDTQYF. In DNA form, the CDR3 reads TGTGCCAGCAGCGTAGATCCAGCGGGGGGCTCAGATACGCAGTATTTT.

This rearrangement joins TRBV28 to TRBJ1-2; no clear D. Germline V gene sequence: CDR1 MDHEN, CDR2 SYDVKM. The CDR3 consists of 15 residues. V was cut by 6 bases and J by 0 bases, with 14 bases left in between. The DNA for the CDR3 is TGTGCCAGCAGGGACTCCTCCAGAACTAACTATGGCTACACCTTC. This gives the protein CASRDSSRTNYGYTF.

The gene calls are TRBV25-1 and TRBJ2-1; 12 nucleotides line up with TRBD2. Germline CDR1 reads MGHDK; CDR2 reads SYGVNS. CDR3 length: 13 amino acids. V lost 8 bases and J lost 10; bases outside the gene matches: 6. DNA of the CDR3: TGTGCCAGCCTCGGACTAGCGGGGCGCGAGCAGTTCTTC. Amino acids: CASLGLAGREQFF.

This chain joins TRBV4-2 and TRBJ2-3; TRBD2 aligns across 11 bases. Trimming cost V 2 bases and J 4 bases; bases outside gene matches: 8. The CDR3 contains 17 residues. Germline CDR1 is LGHNA and CDR2 is YNFKEQ. CDR3 protein: CASSQTGTSGVADTQYF. DNA for the CDR3: TGTGCCAGCAGCCAAACCGGGACTAGCGGTGTCGCAGATACGCAGTATTTT.

The rearrangement links TRBV4-3 to TRBJ2-1; 11 positions agree with TRBD2. V shed 4 bases and J 6 bases; nucleotides not matched to a gene: 11. CDR3 length: 17 amino acids. CDR1 is LGHNA, CDR2 YSLEER, per germline. The CDR3 DNA sequence: TGCGCCAGCAGCCCCCTGGGGGCTAGCGGGGGGCCCAATGAGCAGTTCTTC. Translation gives CASSPLGASGGPNEQFF.

The chain uses TRBV6-6 and TRBJ1-2, with a weak D call TRBD1 (5 bases). CDR1 is MNHNY, CDR2 SVGAGI, per germline (reference sequence). The CDR3 is made up of 15 amino acids. V was shortened by 10 bases and J by 6 bases, with 24 bases between the two germline ends. DNA of the CDR3: TGTGCCACCCTCAGGGCGGGGGGGAATAAGAATGGCTACACCTTC. This gives the protein CATLRAGGNKNGYTF.

The chain employs TRBV19 and TRBJ1-3; 7 bases map to TRBD1. Germline lookup yields CDR1 LNHDA and CDR2 SQIVND (reference sequence). The junction had 0 bases not matched to a gene; V was cut back by 5 bases and J by 2 bases. The length of the CDR3 is 13 residues. In DNA, the CDR3 is TGTGCCAGTAGTGGGACAGCTGGAAACACCATATATTTT. This codes for CASSGTAGNTIYF.

The chain has TRBV4-2 and TRBJ2-7; tentative D call: TRBD2 (5 bases). Trimming removed 5 bases at V and 3 bases at J, with 8 bases between. The CDR3 contains 12 residues. Per the germline V gene, CDR1 is LGHNA and CDR2 is YNFKEQ. The CDR3, as DNA: TGTGCCAGCAGCTTCCGGGACTACGAGCAGTACGTC. It codes for CASSFRDYEQYV.

V gene TRBV5-1 combines with J gene TRBJ1-2; TRBD1 agrees at 7 bases. The germline V gene has CDR1 SGHRS and CDR2 YFSETQ. V gave up 4 bases and J gave up 3 bases; unmatched junction bases: 6. This CDR3 has 14 residues. CDR3 in amino acids: CASSLMTGHYGYTF. For the CDR3, the DNA is TGCGCCAGCAGCCTAATGACAGGGCACTATGGCTACACCTTC.

The chain's CDR3 is CASGLAFSGTSWFPGELFF. CDR3 coding DNA: TGTGCTAGTGGTTTGGCCTTCTCCGGGACTAGCTGGTTTCCCGGGGAGCTGTTTTTT. The chain recombines TRBV12-5 with TRBJ2-2; 9 bases match TRBD2. This CDR3 is 19 amino acids long. CDR1 LGHNT and CDR2 FRNRAP come from the germline V gene. With V trimmed by 1 base and J by 6 bases, 15 bases remained unmatched.

The rearrangement links TRBV2 to TRBJ1-1; possible D gene TRBD1, 5 bases. V was pared by 8 bases and J by 1 base, with 11 bases between. Germline assignment: CDR1 SNHLY and CDR2 FYNNEI. The CDR3 is made up of 13 amino acids. CDR3: CASAGEWNTEAFF. CDR3 DNA sequence: TGTGCCAGCGCGGGGGAGTGGAACACTGAAGCTTTCTTT.

J is TRBJ1-1 and V is TRBV5-1; a possible D gene is TRBD1 (6 bases). Deletions cut 3 bases from V and 1 base from J, with 13 bases between. Germline V CDR1 and CDR2: SGHRS, YFSETQ. The CDR3 has 15 amino acids. CDR3 sequence: CASSSQGMSNTEAFF. CDR3 DNA sequence: TGCGCCAGCAGCTCCCAGGGGATGTCGAACACTGAAGCTTTCTTT. The entire variable domain, with the rest obtained from reference TRBV5-1 and TRBJ1-1, is as follows: KAGVTQTPRYLIKTRGQQVTLSCSPISGHRSVSWYQQTPGQGLQFLFEYFSETQRNKGNFPGRFSGRQFSNSRSEMNVSTLELGDSALYLCASSSQGMSNTEAFFGQGTRLTVV.

This sequence joins TRBV7-9 and TRBJ2-1, with 11 nucleotides matching TRBD1. J gave up 8 bases and V 2 bases, and 5 bases lay outside the gene matches. The germline V gene has CDR1 SEHNR and CDR2 FQNEAQ (reference sequence). This CDR3 is 15 amino acids long. CDR3 nucleotides: TGTGCCAGCAGCTTACTGGGACAGGGGGTCGATGAGCAGTTCTTC. As protein: CASSLLGQGVDEQFF.

This clone was seen just once. The chain links TRBV9 to TRBJ2-1, with D perhaps matching TRBD2 (6 bases). Germline V CDR1 and CDR2: SGDLS, YYNGEE. V gave up 5 bases and J gave up 8 bases, with 14 bases separating them. CDR3 length equals 13 residues. CDR3 nucleotides: TGTGCCAGCAGTCCGGGGGTTAGCGATGAGCAGTTCTTC. It codes for CASSPGVSDEQFF.

This clone was seen a single time. This chain connects TRBV11-2 to TRBJ2-3; tentatively, D is TRBD2 (5 bases). Germline CDR1 and CDR2: SGHAT and FQNNGV. Trimming stripped 1 base from V and 0 bases from J, with 8 bases between. The CDR3 extends over 15 amino acids. In nucleotides, the CDR3 is TGTGCCAGCAGCTTAGGACGGACTAGCACAGATACGCAGTATTTT. Translating it yields CASSLGRTSTDTQYF.